The following is a T cell receptor beta chain sequence with its context. As to treatment: randomized to nivolumab then ipilimumab (arm A) or the reverse (arm B). Sorted cells were live CD3+CD8+, lacking CD19 and CD56, from PBMCs. This entry belongs to a study of sequential checkpoint blockade in melanoma. For the study at large: Maintenance nivolumab came after either treatment sequence.

TCRdb's table, derived via immunoSEQ multiplex PCR, lists solely in-frame clones and lacks some. The sample lists about 11,000 clones; around four fifths were seen once. The V segment lost 1 base and the J segment 3 bases; nucleotides outside the gene matches: 2. Per the germline V gene, CDR1 is SGHDT and CDR2 is YYEEEE. The CDR3 is 15 residues long. The chain is built from TRBV5-6 and TRBJ2-5; 11 bases are shared with TRBD1. The sequencing here drew on CD8+ T cells sorted from blood (inferred from file names), taken from a patient given nivolumab and ipilimumab in sequence. The receptor was isolated from a human donor with melanoma. The CDR3 protein is CASSLRTGGEETQYF. Here the CDR3 DNA reads TGTGCCAGCAGCTTGAGGACAGGGGGCGAAGAGACCCAGTACTTC.